This T cell receptor beta chain appears in the sequencing data of a study of blood T cell repertoires in COVID-19. Background on the study: Samples of COVID-19 (acute and convalescent) were obtained from the United States, Italy and Spain. Sources were T cells, B-cell-depleted T cells, or PBMCs; the material itself was cDNA or gDNA.

Per the authors' pipeline: Reference gene primer amplification gave nucleated cell count estimates. Clones were read by immunoSEQ multiplex PCR, and TCRdb kept only the in-frame ones, dropping some. For V, J and clone size, that table is used; D and trimming come from the DNA. The table includes over 150,000 clones, approximately 86% detected once. The CDR3 covers 17 residues. V lost 2 bases to trimming and J lost 5 bases; unmatched junction nucleotides: 11. The germline CDR1 and CDR2 sequences are SGHAT and FQNNGV. The clonotype comes from a man in his forties with active or convalescent COVID-19. The sample comprised peripheral blood. This chain uses TRBV11-2 with TRBJ1-1; 10 bases line up with TRBD1. CDR3 loop: CASSLQTLRDRGTEAFF. In DNA, the CDR3 is TGTGCCAGCAGCTTACAAACCCTCCGGGACAGGGGTACTGAAGCTTTCTTT.